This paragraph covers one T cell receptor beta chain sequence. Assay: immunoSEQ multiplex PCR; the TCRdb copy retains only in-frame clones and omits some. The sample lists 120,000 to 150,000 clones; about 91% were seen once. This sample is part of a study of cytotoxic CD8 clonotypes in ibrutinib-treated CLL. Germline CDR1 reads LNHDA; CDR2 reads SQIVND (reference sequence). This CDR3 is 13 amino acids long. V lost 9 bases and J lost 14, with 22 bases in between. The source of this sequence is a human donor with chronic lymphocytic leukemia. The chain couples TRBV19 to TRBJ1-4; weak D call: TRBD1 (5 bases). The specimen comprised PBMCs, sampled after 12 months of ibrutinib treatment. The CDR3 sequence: CASAGTATTELFF. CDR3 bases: TGTGCCAGCGCCGGGACGGCCACTACCGAGCTGTTTTTT.